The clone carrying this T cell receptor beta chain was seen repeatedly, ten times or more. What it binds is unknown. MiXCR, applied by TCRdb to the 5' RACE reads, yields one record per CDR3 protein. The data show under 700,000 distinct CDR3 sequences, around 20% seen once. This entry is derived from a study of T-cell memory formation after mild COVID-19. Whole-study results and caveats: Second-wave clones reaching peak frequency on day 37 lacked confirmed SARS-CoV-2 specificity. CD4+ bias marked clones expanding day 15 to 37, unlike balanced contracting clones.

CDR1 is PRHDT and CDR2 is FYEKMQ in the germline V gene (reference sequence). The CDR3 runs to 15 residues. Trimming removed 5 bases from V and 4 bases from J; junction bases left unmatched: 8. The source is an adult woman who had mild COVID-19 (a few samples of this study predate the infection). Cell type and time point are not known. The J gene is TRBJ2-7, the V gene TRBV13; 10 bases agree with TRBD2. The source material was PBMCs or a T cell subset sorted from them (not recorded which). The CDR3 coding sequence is TGTGCCAGCAGCCCACCCTCTAGCGGGGGTTACGAGCAGTACTTC. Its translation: CASSPPSSGGYEQYF.